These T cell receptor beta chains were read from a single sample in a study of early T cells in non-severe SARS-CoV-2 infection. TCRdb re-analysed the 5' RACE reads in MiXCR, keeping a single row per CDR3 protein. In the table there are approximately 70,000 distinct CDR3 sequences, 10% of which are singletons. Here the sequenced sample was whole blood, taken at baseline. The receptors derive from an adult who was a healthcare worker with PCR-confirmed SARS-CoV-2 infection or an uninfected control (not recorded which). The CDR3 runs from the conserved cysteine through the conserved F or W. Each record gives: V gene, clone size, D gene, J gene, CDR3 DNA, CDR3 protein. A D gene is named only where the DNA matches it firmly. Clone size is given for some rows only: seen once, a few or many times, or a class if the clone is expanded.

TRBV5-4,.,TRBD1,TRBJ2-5,TGTGCCAGCAGCTTACCGGGACAGCTAGGAGAGACCCAGTACTTC,CASSLPGQLGETQYF
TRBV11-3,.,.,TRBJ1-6,TGTGCCAGCAGCCCTGGCGAGAGGAATTCACCCCTCCACTTT,CASSPGERNSPLHF
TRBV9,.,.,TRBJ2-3,TGTGCCAGCAGCGTAGAGGGGAGTGGAGATACGCAGTATTTT,CASSVEGSGDTQYF
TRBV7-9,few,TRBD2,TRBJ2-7,TGTGCCAGCAGCCGTCCTAGCGGCGAGCAGTACTTC,CASSRPSGEQYF
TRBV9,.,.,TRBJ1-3,TGTGCCAGCAGGGCTAGCGACTCTGGAAACACCATATATTTT,CASRASDSGNTIYF
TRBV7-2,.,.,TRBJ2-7,TGTGCCAGCAGCTTAGTGGGGTTCGGCGAGCAGTACTTC,CASSLVGFGEQYF
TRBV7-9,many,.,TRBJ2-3,TGTGCCAGCAGCTCAAGGGGAAGCACAGATACGCAGTATTTT,CASSSRGSTDTQYF
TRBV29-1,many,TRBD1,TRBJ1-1,TGCAGCGCGACAGGGGGACAGACTGAAGCTTTCTTT,CSATGGQTEAFF
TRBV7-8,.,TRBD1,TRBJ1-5,TGTGCTAGCAGCGCCGAGGGGGCGAGGAATCAGCCCCAGCATTTT,CASSAEGARNQPQHF
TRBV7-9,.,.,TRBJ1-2,TGTGCCAGCAGCCCAAGGGGGAGGGCTAACTATGGCTACACCTTC,CASSPRGRANYGYTF
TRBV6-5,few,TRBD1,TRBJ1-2,TGTGCCAGCACCAGGGGACAGGGGATGAATGGCTACACCTTC,CASTRGQGMNGYTF
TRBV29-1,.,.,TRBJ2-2,TGCAGCGTTGATGGGGTGGTCACCGGGGAGCTGTTTTTT,CSVDGVVTGELFF
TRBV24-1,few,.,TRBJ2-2,TGTGCCACCAGTGGGGCCGGGGAGCTGTTTTTT,CATSGAGELFF
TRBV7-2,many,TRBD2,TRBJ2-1,TGTGCCAGCAGCTTAGATGCGGGGGTAAGAGGTGAGCAGTTCTTC,CASSLDAGVRGEQFF
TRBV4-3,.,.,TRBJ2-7,TGCGCCAGCAGCCCCCAGCCAGGGCAGGGTTACGAGCAGTACTTC,CASSPQPGQGYEQYF
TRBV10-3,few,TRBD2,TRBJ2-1,TGTGCCATCAGCGGGACTAGCGGGGGCAATGAGCAGTTCTTC,CAISGTSGGNEQFF
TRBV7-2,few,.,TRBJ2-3,TGTGCCAGCAGCTACACCGGGACTAGCACAGATACGCAGTATTTT,CASSYTGTSTDTQYF
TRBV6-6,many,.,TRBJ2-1,TGTGCCAGCAGTTACGTGTCGAAAATCGAGCAGTTCTTC,CASSYVSKIEQFF
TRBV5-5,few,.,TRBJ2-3,TGTGCCAGCAGCTTCCCCCACGGGAGCACAGATACGCAGTATTTT,CASSFPHGSTDTQYF
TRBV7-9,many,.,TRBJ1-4,TGTGCCAGCAGCTTAGGAGAGGGGAAGAAACTGTTTTTT,CASSLGEGKKLFF
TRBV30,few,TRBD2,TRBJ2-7,TGTGCCTGGAGCTACCGGGGGGGACGGTTCGAGCAGTACTTC,CAWSYRGGRFEQYF
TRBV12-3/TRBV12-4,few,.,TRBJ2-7,TGTGCCAGCAGTTCTCGGTCATCCTACGAGCAGTACTTC,CASSSRSSYEQYF
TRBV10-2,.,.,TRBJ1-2,TGCGCCAGCAGTGAGTCTCCGGGCCGTAGGTCGGTTTCGGATGGCTACACCTTC,CASSESPGRRSVSDGYTF
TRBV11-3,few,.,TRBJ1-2,TGTGCCAGCAGCCTAGGTGGCAGATTCTATGGCTACACCTTC,CASSLGGRFYGYTF
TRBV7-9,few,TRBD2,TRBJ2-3,TGTGCCAGCAGCGGGAGGGGTTCAGATACGCAGTATTTT,CASSGRGSDTQYF
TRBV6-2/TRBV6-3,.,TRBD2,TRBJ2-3,TGTGCCAGCAGTTTGCGGGGGGCTATCACAGATACGCAGTATTTT,CASSLRGAITDTQYF
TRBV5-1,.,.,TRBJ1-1,TGCGCCAGCAGCTTGGCCGTGGCAGGCGCTTTGGCTTTCTTT,CASSLAVAGALAFF
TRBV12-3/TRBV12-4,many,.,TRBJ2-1,TGTGCCAGCCAAAAGGGTCACAATGAGCAGTTCTTC,CASQKGHNEQFF
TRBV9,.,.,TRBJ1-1,TGTGCCAGCAGCGAGTGGACATACACTGAAGCTTTCTTT,CASSEWTYTEAFF
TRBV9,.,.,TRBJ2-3,TGTGCCAGCAGCCCTTATTGGACAGTCACAGATACGCAGTATTTT,CASSPYWTVTDTQYF
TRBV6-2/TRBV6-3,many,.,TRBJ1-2,TGTGCCAGCAGCCCCGCGAGGGGCTACACCTTC,CASSPARGYTF
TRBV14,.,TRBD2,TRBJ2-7,TGTGCCAGCAGCCAATCCCGCGGGGGGGAATACGAGCAGTACTTC,CASSQSRGGEYEQYF
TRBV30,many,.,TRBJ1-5,TGTGCCTGGAGTGTACAGTCCAATCAGCCCCAGCATTTT,CAWSVQSNQPQHF
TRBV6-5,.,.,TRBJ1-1,TGTGCCAGCAGTTACTCGAATATCAGGGGGAACACTGAAGCTTTCTTT,CASSYSNIRGNTEAFF
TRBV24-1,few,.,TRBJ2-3,TGTGCCACCAGTGATTTAGGACAGGATACGCAGTATTTT,CATSDLGQDTQYF
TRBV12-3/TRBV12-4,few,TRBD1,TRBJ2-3,TGTGCCAGCAGTACTCCAGGGGGCAACACAGATACGCAGTATTTT,CASSTPGGNTDTQYF
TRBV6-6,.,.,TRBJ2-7,TGTGCCAGCAGTTACCCCCAACGGGAGTCCTCCTACGAGCAGTACTTC,CASSYPQRESSYEQYF
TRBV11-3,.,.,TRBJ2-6,TGTGCCAGCAGCTTTCGGGGATCTGGGGCCAACGTCCTGACTTTC,CASSFRGSGANVLTF
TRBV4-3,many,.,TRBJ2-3,TGCGCCAGCAGCCAAGATGCCAGTTCCCGAGCAGGGTACACAGATACGCAGTATTTT,CASSQDASSRAGYTDTQYF
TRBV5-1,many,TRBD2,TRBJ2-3,TGCGCCAGCAGCTTGACAGCGGGGTTGTTCACAGATACGCAGTATTTT,CASSLTAGLFTDTQYF
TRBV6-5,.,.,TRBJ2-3,TGTGCCAGCAGTTACGATCGGGGGTCGGCAGATACGCAGTATTTT,CASSYDRGSADTQYF
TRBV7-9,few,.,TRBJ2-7,TGTGCCAGCAGCTTATCGGCAGCCCACTACGAGCAGTACTTC,CASSLSAAHYEQYF
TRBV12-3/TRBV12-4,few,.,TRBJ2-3,TGTGCCAGCAGGCGGGACAGCACAGATACGCAGTATTTT,CASRRDSTDTQYF
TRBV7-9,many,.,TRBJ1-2,TGTGCCAGCAGCTTTCAGGTTTATCTTGGCTACACCTTC,CASSFQVYLGYTF
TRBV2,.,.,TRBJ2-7,TGTGCCAGCAAAACACTCTACGAGCAGTACTTC,CASKTLYEQYF
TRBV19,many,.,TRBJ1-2,TGTGCCAGTAGTAGCTCCCCGACCGGCTACACCTTC,CASSSSPTGYTF
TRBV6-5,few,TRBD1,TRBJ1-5,TGTGCCAGCAGTCAACAGGGGGGAGCTCAGCCCCAGCATTTT,CASSQQGGAQPQHF
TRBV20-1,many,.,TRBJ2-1,TGCAGTGCTAGCCGAAATCAGGAGGATGAGCAGTTCTTC,CSASRNQEDEQFF